Shown below are 5 T cell receptor beta chains from a single sample sequenced in a study of T-cell memory formation after mild COVID-19. TCRdb itself ran the 5' RACE reads through MiXCR, one entry per CDR3 protein. Of about 470,000 distinct CDR3 sequences listed, about 20% are singletons. Sequenced sample: PBMCs or a T cell subset sorted from them (not recorded which). The receptors shown here come from an adult woman who had mild COVID-19 (a few samples of this study predate the infection). Cell type and time point are not known.

The CDR3 reads CASSLQATQPQHF. DNA for the CDR3: TGTGCCAGTAGTCTCCAAGCGACTCAGCCCCAGCATTTT. V gene TRBV19 combines with J gene TRBJ1-5; no firm D call. CDR1 and CDR2 from the germline V gene are LNHDA and SQIVND (reference sequence). V lost 5 bases to trimming and J lost 6 bases, with 11 bases between them. The CDR3 is 13 residues long.

The chain carries TRBV6-2 or TRBV6-3 and TRBJ1-1, with D unresolved. This CDR3 is built from 13 residues. Germline-derived CDR1 and CDR2 are MNHEY and SVGEGT. Trimming removed 3 bases from V and 0 bases from J, with 5 bases in between. CDR3 sequence reads: CASSYKVNTEAFF. Here the CDR3 DNA reads TGTGCCAGCAGTTATAAGGTGAACACTGAAGCTTTCTTT.

This chain joins TRBV30 and TRBJ2-2; D possibly corresponds to TRBD2 (5 bases). The germline gives CDR1 GTSNPN, CDR2 SVGIG (reference sequence). Trimming stripped 0 bases from V and 3 bases from J, with 14 bases between. The length of the CDR3 is 16 residues. The CDR3 is CAWSVEGWRDTGELFF. The CDR3 nucleotides are TGTGCCTGGAGTGTTGAGGGTTGGAGAGACACCGGGGAGCTGTTTTTT.

On this clonotype itself: At one end the junction does not follow the germline gene, possibly because of a read error. The gene calls are TRBV7-7 and TRBJ1-3, with 11 nucleotides matching TRBD1. The germline V gene has CDR1 SSHAT and CDR2 FNYEAQ (reference sequence). There are 18 residues in the CDR3. The CDR3 DNA reads TGTGCTAGCAGCCTTTCCCCAATAGGGACAGGGGGTGGAAACACCATATATTTT. Its translation is CASSLSPIGTGGGNTIYF.

The V call is TRBV19, the J call TRBJ2-7; 8 nucleotides agree with TRBD1. The CDR3 contains 15 residues. V dropped 3 bases and J dropped 2; count of bases not matched to a gene: 6. The V gene's germline CDR1 is LNHDA and CDR2 SQIVND (reference sequence). The CDR3 here is CASSIGQGRAYEQYF. In nucleotides, the CDR3 is TGTGCCAGTAGTATTGGACAGGGAAGGGCCTACGAGCAGTACTTC. The whole variable domain, filled in from reference TRBV19 and TRBJ2-7, reads DGGITQSPKYLFRKEGQNVTLSCEQNLNHDAMYWYRQDPGQGLRLIYYSQIVNDFQKGDIAEGYSVSREKKESFPLTVTSAQKNPTAFYLCASSIGQGRAYEQYFGPGTRLTVT.